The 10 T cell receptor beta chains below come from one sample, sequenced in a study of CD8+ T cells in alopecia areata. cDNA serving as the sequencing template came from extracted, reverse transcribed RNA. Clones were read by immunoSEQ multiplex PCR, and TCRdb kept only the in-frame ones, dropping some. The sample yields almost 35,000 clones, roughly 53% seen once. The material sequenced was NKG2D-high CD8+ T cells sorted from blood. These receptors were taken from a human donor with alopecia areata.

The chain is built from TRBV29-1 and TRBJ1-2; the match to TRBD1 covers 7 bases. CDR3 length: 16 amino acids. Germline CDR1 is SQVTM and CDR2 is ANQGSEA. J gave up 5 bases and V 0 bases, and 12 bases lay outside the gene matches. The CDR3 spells CSVEEFLGGSIYGYTF. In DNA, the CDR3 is TGCAGCGTTGAAGAGTTCCTAGGGGGCAGCATATATGGCTACACCTTC. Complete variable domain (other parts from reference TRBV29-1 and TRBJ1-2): SAVISQKPSRDICQRGTSLTIQCQVDSQVTMMFWYRQQPGQSLTLIATANQGSEATYESGFVIDKFPISRPNLTFSTLTVSNMSPEDSSIYLCSVEEFLGGSIYGYTFGSGTRLTVV.

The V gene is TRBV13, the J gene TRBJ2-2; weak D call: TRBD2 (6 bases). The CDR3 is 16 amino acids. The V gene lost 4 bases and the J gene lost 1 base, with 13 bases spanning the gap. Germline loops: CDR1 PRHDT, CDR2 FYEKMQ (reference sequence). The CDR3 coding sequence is TGTGCCAGCAGCTCCTTAGCGGAAGAGAACACCGGGGAGCTGTTTTTT. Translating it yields CASSSLAEENTGELFF.

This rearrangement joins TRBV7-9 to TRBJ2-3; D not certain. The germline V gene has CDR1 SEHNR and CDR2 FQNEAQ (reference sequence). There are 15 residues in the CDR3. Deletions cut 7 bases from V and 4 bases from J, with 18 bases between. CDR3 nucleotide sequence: TGTGCCAGCATCTCAAGACACGGAAGGGCAGATACGCAGTATTTT. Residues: CASISRHGRADTQYF.

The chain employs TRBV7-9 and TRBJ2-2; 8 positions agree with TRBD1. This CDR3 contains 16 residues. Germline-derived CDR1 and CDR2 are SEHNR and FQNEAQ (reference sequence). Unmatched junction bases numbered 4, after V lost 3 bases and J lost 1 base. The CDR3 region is CASSLRQGMNTGELFF. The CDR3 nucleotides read TGTGCCAGCAGCTTGAGACAGGGGATGAACACCGGGGAGCTGTTTTTT.

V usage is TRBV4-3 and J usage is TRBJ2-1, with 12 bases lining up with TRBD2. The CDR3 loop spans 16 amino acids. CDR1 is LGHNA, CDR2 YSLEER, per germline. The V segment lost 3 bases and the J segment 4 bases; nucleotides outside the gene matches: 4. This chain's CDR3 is CASSQGLAGGYNEQFF. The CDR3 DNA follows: TGCGCCAGCAGCCAGGGTCTAGCGGGAGGGTACAATGAGCAGTTCTTC.

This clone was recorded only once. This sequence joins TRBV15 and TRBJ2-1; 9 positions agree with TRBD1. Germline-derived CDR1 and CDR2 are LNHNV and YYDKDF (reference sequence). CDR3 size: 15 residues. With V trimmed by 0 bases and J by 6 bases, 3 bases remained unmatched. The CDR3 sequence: CATSRDRDRVNEQFF. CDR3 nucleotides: TGTGCCACCAGCAGAGACCGGGACAGGGTCAATGAGCAGTTCTTC.

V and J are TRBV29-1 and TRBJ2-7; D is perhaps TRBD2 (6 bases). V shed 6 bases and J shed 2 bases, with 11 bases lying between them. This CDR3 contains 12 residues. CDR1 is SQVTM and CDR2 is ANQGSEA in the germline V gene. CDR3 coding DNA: TGCAGCGTGGGGGGTAGCCCCTACGAGCAGTACTTC. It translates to CSVGGSPYEQYF.

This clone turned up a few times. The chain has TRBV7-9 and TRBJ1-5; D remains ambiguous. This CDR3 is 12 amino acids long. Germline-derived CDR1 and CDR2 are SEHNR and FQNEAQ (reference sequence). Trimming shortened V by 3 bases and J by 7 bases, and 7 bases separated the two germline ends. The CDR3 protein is CASSLTGQPQHF. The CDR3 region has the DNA TGTGCCAGCAGCTTGACTGGACAGCCCCAGCATTTT.

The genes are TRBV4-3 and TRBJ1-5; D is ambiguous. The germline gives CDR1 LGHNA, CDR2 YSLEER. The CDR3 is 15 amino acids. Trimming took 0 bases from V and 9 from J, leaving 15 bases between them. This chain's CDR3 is CASSQDRGNQRPQHF. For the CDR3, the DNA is TGCGCCAGCAGCCAAGATCGCGGGAATCAAAGGCCCCAGCATTTT.

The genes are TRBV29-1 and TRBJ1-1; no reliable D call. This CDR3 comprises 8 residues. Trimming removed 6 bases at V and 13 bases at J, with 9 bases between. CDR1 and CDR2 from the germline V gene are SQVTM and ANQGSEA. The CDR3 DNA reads TGCAGCGTAGAGTATGATTTCTTT. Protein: CSVEYDFF.